These 15 T cell receptor beta chains were sequenced from one sample in a study of shared clonotypes between healthy human individuals (dated by TCRdb to the early 2020s). Libraries were built with the immunoSEQ multiplex PCR assay. TCRdb holds this immuneACCESS table with in-frame rearrangements only. Some clones are missing; in checked studies, unresolved V genes explain under half, and the rest has no known cause. Recorded for this sample are some 900,000 clones; 70% to 85% of them occurred a single time. Approximately 1.5% of the sample goes to the ten largest clones. The sequencing input was memory CD4+ T cells sorted from blood. The cell subset or site label here, explained by the study, means: CD45RA-negative fraction. The receptors shown here come from a man aged 18 to 29 in good health.

This clone has only a few counts. The chain links TRBV7-8 to TRBJ1-4; D is unresolved. The V end was cut by 3 bases, the J end by 8 bases, with 13 bases between. Germline CDR1 reads SGHVS; CDR2 reads FQNEAQ. The CDR3 consists of 14 residues. The chain's CDR3 is CASSFDSFGEKLFF. The CDR3 nucleotides read TGTGCCAGCAGCTTCGATTCCTTTGGCGAAAAACTGTTTTTT. The full variable domain, in which reference TRBV7-8 and TRBJ1-4 provide the parts outside the CDR3, is GAGVSQSPRYKVAKRGQDVALRCDPISGHVSLFWYQQALGQGPEFLTYFQNEAQLDKSGLPSDRFFAERPEGSVSTLKIQRTQQEDSAVYLCASSFDSFGEKLFFGSGTQLSVL.

This clone was observed a handful of times. Other DNA sequences in this sample translate to the same CDR3. J is TRBJ2-3 and V is TRBV29-1; tentatively, D is TRBD1 or TRBD2 (5 bases each). Germline V gives CDR1 SQVTM, CDR2 ANQGSEA. This CDR3 is built from 11 residues. V lost 6 bases and J lost 2, with 6 bases in between. Written as DNA, the CDR3 is TGCAGCGTGGGGACCACAGATACGCAGTATTTT. This translates into CSVGTTDTQYF.

Of note for this clone: Other DNA variants within this sample encode the same CDR3. This chain joins TRBV5-1 and TRBJ1-1; D is undetermined. Germline CDR1 is SGHRS and CDR2 is YFSETQ. The CDR3 runs to 14 residues. The V end was cut by 5 bases, the J end by 0 bases, with 11 bases between. CDR3 DNA sequence: TGCGCCAGCAGTAGCCAAGGGATGAACACTGAAGCTTTCTTT. Translated, it gives CASSSQGMNTEAFF.

Remarks on this clone: Distinct nucleotide sequences in the sample also encode this CDR3. The rearrangement links TRBV30 to TRBJ2-3; D call uncertain. Germline V CDR1 and CDR2: GTSNPN, SVGIG (reference sequence). The CDR3 totals 11 residues. Deletions cut 0 bases from V and 4 bases from J, with 2 bases between. The DNA of the CDR3 is TGTGCCTGGAGTGTCCCAGATACGCAGTATTTT. Encoded protein: CAWSVPDTQYF.

A few counts support this clone. Within the sample, other DNA sequences also encode this same CDR3. This chain connects TRBV5-1 to TRBJ1-6; D not certain. V lost 0 bases and J lost 0, with 7 bases in between. This CDR3 spans 16 amino acids. Germline loops: CDR1 SGHRS, CDR2 YFSETQ. The CDR3 bases are TGCGCCAGCAGCTTGGCCGGAAGCTCCTATAATTCACCCCTCCACTTT. The encoded protein is CASSLAGSSYNSPLHF.

The chain recombines TRBV19 with TRBJ1-4; 9 nucleotides align to TRBD1. CDR1 and CDR2 (germline): LNHDA, SQIVND (reference sequence). This CDR3 comprises 18 residues. V shed 7 bases, J shed 6 bases, and the junction held 18 bases outside the gene matches. CDR3 bases: TGTGCCAGTACCGTCCTTAGGGGACAGGGAGGTTTTGATGAAAAACTGTTTTTT. Amino acids: CASTVLRGQGGFDEKLFF.

In its sample, this clone was seen once. The gene calls are TRBV19 and TRBJ2-5; 7 positions match TRBD1. V gave up 7 bases and J gave up 5 bases; unmatched junction bases: 4. Germline CDR1 LNHDA, CDR2 SQIVND (reference sequence). The CDR3 totals 12 residues. Written as DNA, the CDR3 is TGTGCCAGTACCGACAGGGTCGAGACCCAGTACTTC. Its translation is CASTDRVETQYF.

The chain couples TRBV5-6 to TRBJ1-6; the match to TRBD1 covers 7 bases. CDR3 length: 16 amino acids. V trimming: 4 bases; J trimming: 0 bases; junction bases outside the gene matches: 4. The germline V gene encodes CDR1 SGHDT and CDR2 YYEEEE. The CDR3 protein is CASSRKGASYNSPLHF. As DNA, the CDR3 is TGTGCCAGCAGCCGAAAGGGGGCCTCCTATAATTCACCCCTCCACTTT.

The CDR3 nucleotides are TGCGCCAGCAGCCCCAAGGCCCAATCCACAGATACGCAGTATTTT. Its translation: CASSPKAQSTDTQYF. The chain joins TRBV5-1 to TRBJ2-3; D call uncertain. V shed 4 bases and J shed 2 bases, with 14 bases lying between them. The CDR3 sequence is 15 residues long. In germline, CDR1 is SGHRS, CDR2 YFSETQ.

This chain connects TRBV5-4 to TRBJ2-1; 13 bases agree with TRBD2. Per germline, CDR1 SGHNT and CDR2 YYREEE (reference sequence). The ends lost 3 bases at V and 8 bases at J; junction bases unmatched: 5. The CDR3 consists of 15 residues. The CDR3 sequence: CASSSGLAGEDEQFF. For the CDR3, the DNA is TGTGCCAGCAGCTCAGGACTAGCGGGAGAGGATGAGCAGTTCTTC.

The rearrangement joins TRBV28 to TRBJ1-1, with 8 bases matching TRBD1. The CDR3 extends over 15 amino acids. The ends lost 6 bases at V and 6 bases at J; junction bases unmatched: 12. CDR1 and CDR2 from the germline V gene are MDHEN and SYDVKM. CDR3 bases: TGTGCCAGCAGCATTAGGCAGGGGGCCGACTCTGAAGCTTTCTTT. Protein sequence: CASSIRQGADSEAFF.

The V gene is TRBV13, the J gene TRBJ2-7, with 12 positions matching TRBD2. V gave up 3 bases and J gave up 3 bases; unmatched junction bases: 18. The CDR3 is 20 residues long. Germline CDR1 is PRHDT and CDR2 is FYEKMQ (reference sequence). The CDR3 spells CASSLTGLTSGGPPYYEQYF. The CDR3 DNA reads as TGTGCCAGCAGCTTGACAGGGCTCACTAGCGGGGGGCCCCCTTACTACGAGCAGTACTTC.

About this clone itself: This may be a read error: a much more frequent sequence differs by one nucleotide. The chain has TRBV11-2 and TRBJ1-3; no clear D. The CDR3 extends over 13 amino acids. Looked up from germline, CDR1 is SGHAT and CDR2 is FQNNGV. Trimming shortened V by 6 bases and J by 0 bases, and 6 bases separated the two germline ends. For the CDR3, the DNA is TGTGCCAGCAGTCCGACCTCTGGAAACACCATATATTTT. Amino acid sequence: CASSPTSGNTIYF.

This clone was recorded only once. This chain uses TRBV4-2 with TRBJ2-2; no clear D. In germline, CDR1 is LGHNA, CDR2 YNFKEQ. The CDR3 is 16 residues long. V was shortened by 3 bases and J by 6 bases, with 17 bases between the two germline ends. In DNA form, the CDR3 reads TGTGCCAGCAGCCAGAATGGGATGACAAGGGCCGGGGAGCTGTTTTTT. Translation gives CASSQNGMTRAGELFF.

The chain uses TRBV7-2 and TRBJ1-3; D not resolved. The germline gives CDR1 SGHTA, CDR2 FQGNSA. V lost 5 bases and J lost 0, with 8 bases in between. The CDR3 runs 14 residues. This chain's CDR3 is CASSPTYSGNTIYF. The CDR3 DNA is TGTGCCAGCAGCCCGACCTACTCTGGAAACACCATATATTTT.